Shown below are 4 T cell receptor beta chains from a single sample sequenced in a study of T cells in Graves' hyperthyroidism and ophthalmopathy. Amplification of TCR beta CDR3 regions used RNA as the template. HTBI primers were used for first-round RT-PCR of the TCR CDR3. TCRdb independently ran MiXCR on the multiplex PCR reads; one entry per CDR3 protein. Of 700,000 or so distinct CDR3 sequences in the sample, about a sixth were seen once. The specimen was blood. These receptor sequences come from a man younger than 30 with Graves' hyperthyroidism.

This clonotype was recorded many times. The rearrangement uses TRBV7-9 and TRBJ1-5; D unresolved. Trimming took 2 bases from V and 4 from J, leaving 6 bases between them. Germline CDR1 and CDR2: SEHNR and FQNEAQ (reference sequence). This CDR3 has 13 residues. In nucleotides, the CDR3 is TGTGCCAGCAGCTTACGGAGAAATCAGCCCCAGCATTTT. The encoded protein is CASSLRRNQPQHF.

The chain carries TRBV28 and TRBJ1-1; tentatively, D is TRBD1 (5 bases). V was trimmed by 3 bases and J by 1 base, leaving 12 bases between them. The CDR3 is made up of 15 amino acids. Germline values: CDR1 MDHEN, CDR2 SYDVKM. The CDR3 loop is CASSFWGGPNTEAFF. The CDR3 region has the DNA TGTGCCAGCAGTTTTTGGGGGGGTCCGAACACTGAAGCTTTCTTT.

The genes are TRBV30 and TRBJ1-5; D ambiguous. This CDR3 comprises 13 residues. Deletions cut 2 bases from V and 1 base from J, with 6 bases between. Germline-derived CDR1 and CDR2 are GTSNPN and SVGIG (reference sequence). The CDR3 nucleotides are TGTGCCTGGAGTAAGGAAAGCAATCAGCCCCAGCATTTT. Translating gives CAWSKESNQPQHF. Combining the CDR3 with reference TRBV30 and TRBJ1-5 gives the whole variable domain SQTIHQWPATLVQPVGSPLSLECTVEGTSNPNLYWYRQAAGRGLQLLFYSVGIGQISSEVPQNLSASRPQDRQFILSSKKLLLSDSGFYLCAWSKESNQPQHFGDGTRLSIL.

This clonotype was seen a handful of times. The chain has TRBV7-2 and TRBJ2-3, with 8 nucleotides matching TRBD2. Germline V lookup: CDR1 SGHTA, CDR2 FQGNSA. V lost 5 bases, J lost 2 bases, and 3 bases stayed unmatched. This CDR3 has 14 amino acids. CDR3 DNA sequence: TGTGCCAGCAGCCGGGGGGGCGTCACAGATACGCAGTATTTT. This gives the protein CASSRGGVTDTQYF.